The clone carrying this T cell receptor (beta chain) appeared many times. The antigen remains undetermined. Germline V gives CDR1 MNHEY, CDR2 SMNVEV (reference sequence). J lost 6 bases, V lost 5 bases, and 9 bases had no gene match. The CDR3 covers 15 residues. This sample was included in a study of T cell repertoires in cytomegalovirus infection. Across the whole study: Evidence of both CMV infection and a matching HLA type came from public TCR beta signatures. Findings and limits, study-wide: Frequencies of public TCR beta families were cumulated, and this identified carriers of CMV plus the relevant HLA.

TCRdb reprocessed the reads with MiXCR, giving one entry per CDR3 protein. This table has 150,000 to 200,000 distinct CDR3 sequences, 15% to 20% appearing once. The clonotype originates from a human donor in good health (CMV status not recorded). Some clones in this sample may be carry-over from other donors' samples. The chain links TRBV27 to TRBJ2-1; 8 nucleotides align to TRBD1. The sequencing input was PBMCs. Here the CDR3 reads CASSTNRGNGNEQFF. In DNA, the CDR3 is TGTGCCAGCAGTACGAACAGGGGGAATGGCAATGAGCAGTTCTTC.